Presented here are 19 T cell receptor beta chains from one specimen sequenced in a study of blood T cell repertoires in COVID-19. Profiled with immunoSEQ multiplex PCR; TCRdb holds only in-frame clones, not every one. The sample shows approximately 33,000 clones, 75% to 90% of them seen only once. Sequencing was done on a sample of peripheral blood. All receptors come from a man in his 70s with acute or convalescent COVID-19.

This chain connects TRBV6-5 to TRBJ1-2, with TRBD1 matching 8 bases. Germline CDR1 and CDR2: MNHEY and SVGAGI. The CDR3 length is 12 residues. Trimming removed 6 bases from V and 6 bases from J; junction bases left unmatched: 3. CDR3 DNA sequence: TGTGCCAGCAGCGGACAGGGAGATGGCTACACCTTC. It is translated as CASSGQGDGYTF.

The chain combines TRBV14 with TRBJ2-3; D gene uncertain. Germline V gene data show CDR1 as SGHDN and CDR2 as FVKESK. This CDR3 region has 14 residues. Deletions cut 0 bases from V and 4 bases from J, with 8 bases between. The CDR3 sequence is CASSQELAADTQYF. The DNA for the CDR3 is TGTGCCAGCAGCCAAGAGCTCGCGGCAGATACGCAGTATTTT.

This clone was counted only a few times. V usage is TRBV2 and J usage is TRBJ2-7; 9 nucleotides align to TRBD1. V gave up 5 bases and J gave up 6 bases; unmatched junction bases: 5. Per germline, CDR1 SNHLY and CDR2 FYNNEI. This CDR3 comprises 13 residues. The CDR3 DNA follows: TGTGCCAGCAGTCCGGGACAGGGTCTCGAGCAGTACTTC. This sequence encodes CASSPGQGLEQYF.

This clone was picked up a small number of times. The rearrangement uses TRBV5-1 and TRBJ1-2; 9 nucleotides match TRBD1. The CDR3 spans 14 residues. Trimming cost V 5 bases and J 4 bases; bases outside gene matches: 6. From germline, CDR1 is SGHRS and CDR2 YFSETQ. CDR3 protein: CASRDSGQGYGYTF. As DNA, the CDR3 is TGCGCCAGCAGAGATTCGGGACAGGGCTATGGCTACACCTTC.

The chain joins TRBV19 to TRBJ2-6, with a weak D call TRBD1 (8 bases). There are 18 residues in the CDR3. The V end lost 5 bases, the J end lost 1 base, and 18 bases lay between the germline ends. Germline values: CDR1 LNHDA, CDR2 SQIVND (reference sequence). The CDR3: CASSFWTGRESGANVLTF. Here the CDR3 DNA reads TGTGCCAGTAGTTTTTGGACAGGGAGGGAATCTGGGGCCAACGTCCTGACTTTC.

The J gene is TRBJ2-7, the V gene TRBV28, with 9 bases aligning to TRBD2. CDR3 size: 15 residues. Germline V gene data show CDR1 as MDHEN and CDR2 as SYDVKM. The V and J ends lost 6 bases and 4 bases, in that order; junction bases with no gene match: 10. The CDR3 DNA sequence: TGTGCCAGCAGCCTACTAGCGGGCCGGGGATACGAGCAGTACTTC. This gives the protein CASSLLAGRGYEQYF.

This clone was seen just once. J is TRBJ1-2 and V is TRBV4-3; D is uncertain. From germline, CDR1 is LGHNA and CDR2 YSLEER. V was cut by 0 bases and J by 8 bases, with 13 bases left in between. CDR3 length equals 14 residues. CDR3 protein: CASSQDYGSGGYTF. CDR3 coding DNA: TGCGCCAGCAGCCAAGATTACGGATCAGGAGGCTACACCTTC.

The CDR3 spells CASSSLTSGRASYEQYF. CDR3 sequence (DNA): TGCGCCAGCAGCTCTTTGACTAGCGGGAGGGCGTCCTACGAGCAGTACTTC. The V call is TRBV5-1, the J call TRBJ2-7; 14 bases map to TRBD2. This CDR3 contains 17 residues. Unmatched junction bases numbered 6, after V lost 3 bases and J lost 1 base. Per the germline V gene, CDR1 is SGHRS and CDR2 is YFSETQ. Drawing the rest from reference TRBV5-1 and TRBJ2-7, the complete variable domain is KAGVTQTPRYLIKTRGQQVTLSCSPISGHRSVSWYQQTPGQGLQFLFEYFSETQRNKGNFPGRFSGRQFSNSRSEMNVSTLELGDSALYLCASSSLTSGRASYEQYFGPGTRLTVT.

This clone was recorded once. The V and J genes are TRBV13 and TRBJ2-1; 9 bases match TRBD1. The CDR3 loop spans 15 amino acids. J gave up 7 bases and V 4 bases, and 8 bases lay outside the gene matches. CDR1 is PRHDT, CDR2 FYEKMQ, per germline (reference sequence). The CDR3 protein is CASSWGQGYGNEQFF. The CDR3 DNA follows: TGTGCCAGCAGCTGGGGACAGGGTTATGGAAATGAGCAGTTCTTC.

J is TRBJ2-7 and V is TRBV11-3; a possible D gene is TRBD1 (6 bases). Germline V gives CDR1 SGHNT, CDR2 YENEEA. This CDR3 comprises 14 residues. The ends were cut back, 4 bases at V and 4 bases at J, with 14 bases in the middle. In nucleotides, the CDR3 is TGTGCCAGCAGCTCGGGACACGGAATTTACGAGCAGTACTTC. It specifies CASSSGHGIYEQYF.

This sequence joins TRBV5-1 and TRBJ1-2; a weak D match, TRBD1 (6 bases). CDR1 and CDR2 from the germline V gene are SGHRS and YFSETQ. The CDR3 is made up of 13 amino acids. Trimming took off 2 bases at V and 3 bases at J, with 8 bases between the two ends. CDR3 DNA sequence: TGCGCCAGCAGCTTAGACAGGCACTATGGCTACACCTTC. Translation: CASSLDRHYGYTF. Full variable domain (outside the CDR3, taken from reference TRBV5-1 and TRBJ1-2): KAGVTQTPRYLIKTRGQQVTLSCSPISGHRSVSWYQQTPGQGLQFLFEYFSETQRNKGNFPGRFSGRQFSNSRSEMNVSTLELGDSALYLCASSLDRHYGYTFGSGTRLTVV.

The chain uses TRBV5-1 and TRBJ2-2; the match to TRBD2 covers 11 bases. The CDR3 covers 15 residues. Germline lookup yields CDR1 SGHRS and CDR2 YFSETQ. Unmatched junction bases numbered 6, after V lost 7 bases and J lost 4 bases. CDR3 region: CASRPLAGGTGELFF. As DNA, the CDR3 is TGCGCCAGCCGCCCGCTAGCGGGAGGCACCGGGGAGCTGTTTTTT.

This chain links TRBV7-8 with TRBJ2-5, with 9 bases lining up with TRBD1. V shed 3 bases and J 4 bases; nucleotides not matched to a gene: 6. Germline CDR1 reads SGHVS; CDR2 reads FQNEAQ. CDR3 length equals 15 residues. This CDR3 is CASSLAWDRVETQYF. In nucleotides, the CDR3 is TGTGCCAGCAGCTTGGCCTGGGACAGGGTAGAGACCCAGTACTTC.

This clone came up once. The rearrangement joins TRBV18 to TRBJ1-4, with TRBD1 as a possible D gene (5 bases). V was clipped by 3 bases and J by 6 bases, with 14 bases between them. Looked up from germline, CDR1 is KGHSH and CDR2 is LQKENI. The CDR3 length is 15 residues. The CDR3 region has the DNA TGTGCCAGCTCACCGGGGCAGGGCTCGGATGAAAAACTGTTTTTT. Translation gives CASSPGQGSDEKLFF.

V and J are TRBV5-1 and TRBJ2-3, with TRBD2 matching 11 bases. Germline CDR1 reads SGHRS; CDR2 reads YFSETQ. Germline trimming cut 3 bases from V and 3 bases from J; bases unmatched to any gene: 6. The CDR3 runs 16 residues. The CDR3 spells CASSSTSGRGTDTQYF. CDR3 bases: TGCGCCAGCAGCTCAACTAGCGGGAGAGGTACAGATACGCAGTATTTT.

In this sample, this clone turned up once. The V gene is TRBV11-2, the J gene TRBJ2-7; 8 bases are shared with TRBD1. Germline CDR1 reads SGHAT; CDR2 reads FQNNGV. The trim removed 5 bases at V and 4 bases at J, leaving 19 bases unmatched. This CDR3 has 18 amino acids. DNA for the CDR3: TGTGCCAGCAGCCCCGTCAGTCGCCCGCGACAGGGGATATACGAGCAGTACTTC. Amino acids: CASSPVSRPRQGIYEQYF. Combining the CDR3 with reference TRBV11-2 and TRBJ2-7 gives the whole variable domain EAGVAQSPRYKIIEKRQSVAFWCNPISGHATLYWYQQILGQGPKLLIQFQNNGVVDDSQLPKDRFSAERLKGVDSTLKIQPAKLEDSAVYLCASSPVSRPRQGIYEQYFGPGTRLTVT.

V is TRBV19 and J is TRBJ1-5; no reliable D call. Germline values: CDR1 LNHDA, CDR2 SQIVND (reference sequence). This CDR3 comprises 17 residues. The germline V and J ends were trimmed by 5 bases and 1 base, with 18 bases remaining between them. CDR3 DNA: TGTGCCAGTAGTCCACCGGACTTTCCTGGGAGCAATCAGCCCCAGCATTTT. Protein: CASSPPDFPGSNQPQHF.

This chain uses TRBV29-1 with TRBJ1-4; no reliable D call. V lost 4 bases and J 6 bases, leaving 15 bases between the germline ends. CDR1 is SQVTM, CDR2 ANQGSEA, per germline. CDR3 length: 14 residues. The CDR3 nucleotides are TGCAGCGTTGGACCCTCCGGGTCTGATGAAAAACTGTTTTTT. Amino acid sequence: CSVGPSGSDEKLFF.

The chain uses TRBV5-1 and TRBJ1-1; TRBD1 matches 9 bases. Germline CDR1 and CDR2: SGHRS and YFSETQ. This CDR3 has 15 amino acids. J gave up 7 bases and V 3 bases, and 10 bases lay outside the gene matches. The CDR3 loop reads CASSWEGQGDSEAFF. The CDR3 DNA reads TGCGCCAGCAGCTGGGAGGGACAGGGAGATAGTGAAGCTTTCTTT.